The T cell receptor (beta chain) described here comes from a study of brain T cells in children with intractable seizures. V lost 3 bases to trimming and J lost 1 base, with 11 bases between them. CDR1 is MDHEN, CDR2 SYDVKM, per germline. This CDR3 is 15 amino acids long. Data came from immunoSEQ multiplex PCR; TCRdb stores just in-frame clones and leaves some out. This sample yields 100,000 to 120,000 clones, of which 94% are seen a single time; roughly 4% belongs to the top ten. Sequencing was limited to surgery cases with top T cell transcript signatures in brain tissue. This receptor was taken from a boy younger than two with hemimegalencephaly and intractable seizures. This chain links TRBV28 with TRBJ2-3; possibly TRBD1 for D (5 bases). Source: peripheral blood, taken at surgery. The CDR3 DNA sequence: TGTGCCAGCAGTTTCGCCAGGGTTGGCACAGATACGCAGTATTTT. Its translation: CASSFARVGTDTQYF.